Listed here are 12 T cell receptor beta chains from one sample, sequenced in a study of CD8+ T cells in alopecia areata. The treatment was: oral pan-JAK inhibitor, 5-10 mg twice daily. It was cDNA, reverse transcribed from extracted RNA, that served as the sequencing template. Profiled with immunoSEQ multiplex PCR; TCRdb holds only in-frame clones, not every one. The sample comprises roughly 110,000 clones, roughly three fifths of which are singletons, and about 3.7% rests with the top ten. The sample consisted of CD4+ T cells sorted from blood, taken at week 24, from a patient treated with tofacitinib. The receptors shown here come from a human donor with alopecia areata.

This clone was detected a few times. The chain carries TRBV2 and TRBJ1-1, with TRBD1 matching over 8 bases. Germline assignment: CDR1 SNHLY and CDR2 FYNNEI. Losses at the gene ends were 5 bases for V and 8 bases for J; bases not matched to a gene: 7. The CDR3 is 13 residues long. The CDR3 reads CASSQTWTGEAFF. The CDR3 DNA reads as TGTGCCAGCAGTCAAACCTGGACAGGGGAAGCTTTCTTT.

V is TRBV4-3 and J is TRBJ1-4, with 7 positions matching TRBD1. CDR1 is LGHNA and CDR2 is YSLEER in the germline V gene. With V trimmed by 1 base and J by 6 bases, 8 bases remained unmatched. The CDR3 contains 16 residues. The CDR3 loop reads CASSQVWTGADEKLFF. In nucleotides, the CDR3 is TGCGCCAGCAGCCAAGTTTGGACAGGCGCCGATGAAAAACTGTTTTTT.

The chain employs TRBV10-3 and TRBJ1-1, with 8 bases that match TRBD1. The CDR3 is made up of 13 amino acids. J gave up 8 bases and V 7 bases, and 9 bases lay outside the gene matches. Per germline, CDR1 ENHRY and CDR2 SYGVKD. This chain's CDR3 is CAITSDRATEAFF. The CDR3 nucleotides are TGTGCCATCACCTCGGACAGGGCGACGGAAGCTTTCTTT.

The chain employs TRBV2 and TRBJ2-5; D is unresolved. This CDR3 spans 13 amino acids. Trimming took off 4 bases at V and 5 bases at J, with 11 bases between the two ends. The germline gives CDR1 SNHLY, CDR2 FYNNEI. CDR3 sequence: CASSAMTGETQYF. The CDR3 nucleotides are TGTGCCAGCAGTGCCATGACCGGGGAGACCCAGTACTTC.

The rearrangement uses TRBV19 and TRBJ2-3; D gene unclear. V was cut by 3 bases and J by 2 bases, with 6 bases left in between. The length of the CDR3 is 13 residues. Germline V gene sequence: CDR1 LNHDA, CDR2 SQIVND (reference sequence). The CDR3 protein is CASSIGNTDTQYF. DNA for the CDR3: TGTGCCAGTAGTATCGGCAACACAGATACGCAGTATTTT.

V gene TRBV4-2 combines with J gene TRBJ2-7, with a possible D match to TRBD1 (6 bases). The CDR3 runs to 16 residues. Germline V CDR1 and CDR2: LGHNA, YNFKEQ. V lost 0 bases and J 3 bases, leaving 15 bases between the germline ends. CDR3 sequence: CASSQDGTFRGYEQYF. Here the CDR3 DNA reads TGTGCCAGCAGCCAAGATGGGACATTTCGAGGCTACGAGCAGTACTTC.

V is TRBV10-3 and J is TRBJ2-3, with D unclear. V lost 5 bases, J lost 2 bases, and 11 bases lay in between. Germline assignment: CDR1 ENHRY and CDR2 SYGVKD. This CDR3 contains 14 residues. CDR3: CAISWGDPTDTQYF. The CDR3 DNA follows: TGTGCCATCAGTTGGGGTGATCCCACAGATACGCAGTATTTT.

The rearrangement joins TRBV10-3 to TRBJ2-1; D remains unclear. The CDR3 is 15 residues long. The germline V and J ends were trimmed by 0 bases and 8 bases, with 14 bases remaining between them. Germline-derived CDR1 and CDR2 are ENHRY and SYGVKD. For the CDR3, the DNA is TGTGCCATCAGTGAGTCTAGCCGAATGGGGTATGAGCAGTTCTTC. It translates to CAISESSRMGYEQFF.

The chain uses TRBV14 and TRBJ2-1, with D perhaps matching TRBD1 or TRBD2 (5 bases each). CDR1 and CDR2 from the germline V gene are SGHDN and FVKESK. V was pared by 5 bases and J by 3 bases, with 14 bases between. The CDR3 covers 15 residues. The CDR3 DNA sequence: TGTGCCAGCAGCAAGTCGGCAGGGAGCTACAATGAGCAGTTCTTC. This translates into CASSKSAGSYNEQFF.

The chain uses TRBV7-8 and TRBJ2-3; the match to TRBD1 covers 7 bases. This CDR3 comprises 14 residues. Looked up from germline, CDR1 is SGHVS and CDR2 is FQNEAQ. Trimming at V came to 1 base and at J to 3 bases, leaving 1 base not matched to a gene. CDR3 protein: CASSLETGTDTQYF. As DNA, the CDR3 is TGTGCCAGCAGCTTAGAGACAGGGACAGATACGCAGTATTTT. The whole variable domain, filled in from reference TRBV7-8 and TRBJ2-3, reads GAGVSQSPRYKVAKRGQDVALRCDPISGHVSLFWYQQALGQGPEFLTYFQNEAQLDKSGLPSDRFFAERPEGSVSTLKIQRTQQEDSAVYLCASSLETGTDTQYFGPGTRLTVL.

The chain links TRBV4-1 to TRBJ2-5; possible D gene TRBD2, 5 bases. V was shortened by 5 bases and J by 4 bases, with 11 bases between the two germline ends. The germline CDR1 and CDR2 sequences are MGHRA and YSYEKL. There are 13 residues in the CDR3. CDR3 DNA sequence: TGCGCCAGCAGCTTACTAGGAGGAGAGACCCAGTACTTC. Its protein is CASSLLGGETQYF.

J is TRBJ2-1 and V is TRBV15; D possibly corresponds to TRBD1 (7 bases). The CDR3 covers 15 residues. Germline V gene sequence: CDR1 LNHNV, CDR2 YYDKDF (reference sequence). V lost 2 bases and J 3 bases, leaving 11 bases between the germline ends. The CDR3: CATSRFRGDYNEQFF. The CDR3 DNA is TGTGCCACCAGCAGATTCAGGGGGGACTACAATGAGCAGTTCTTC.